This T cell receptor beta chain was recovered during a study of spatial heterogeneity in lung cancer. At the level of the study: Where they were available, follow-up PBMC samples were sequenced, at a median of about 22 months after resection. Detected sequences consistently included more beta-chain ones than alpha-chain ones. Broader study findings: The study found ubiquitous expanded tumor TCRs in blood more at resection than follow-up.

This clonotype was picked up many times. Its antigen is unknown. CDR1 is SGHTA and CDR2 is FQGNSA in the germline V gene. Trimming pared 1 base from V and 5 bases from J, leaving 10 bases between. This CDR3 has 14 residues. TCRdb processed the 5' RACE reads anew with MiXCR; each CDR3 protein has one entry. The sample holds 55,000 to 75,000 distinct CDR3 sequences, 8% to 9.5% seen once. The sample's time point: blood at routine non-recurrence follow-up after resection. No cells were sorted before sequencing. The whole RNA sequenced was extracted from tumor, nontumor lung or frozen PBMC. The receptor was derived from a female donor with early-stage non-small cell lung cancer. The chain combines TRBV7-2 with TRBJ2-3; no clear D gene. Sequencing was performed on PBMCs, taken at follow-up. The CDR3 loop is CASSLDPNVDTQYF. The CDR3 region has the DNA TGTGCCAGCAGCTTAGACCCTAATGTAGATACGCAGTATTTT. The entire variable domain, with the rest obtained from reference TRBV7-2 and TRBJ2-3, is as follows: GAGVSQSPSNKVTEKGKDVELRCDPISGHTALYWYRQSLGQGLEFLIYFQGNSAPDKSGLPSDRFSAERTGGSVSTLTIQRTQQEDSAVYLCASSLDPNVDTQYFGPGTRLTVL.